The rows below give T cell receptor beta chains drawn from one sample of a study of a mutant IDH1 vaccine in newly diagnosed glioma. Using immunoSEQ multiplex PCR, the repertoire was profiled, and TCRdb retains in-frame clones only, with some absent. The data contain around 40,000 clones, less than 85% of them singletons. Their recognized antigens are unknown. The specimen comprised PBMCs, sampled from a glioma patient whose treatment included an IDH1 peptide vaccine. These receptors all come from a woman in her late teens or twenties with glioma. Some clones in this sample may be carry-over from other donors' samples. The CDR3 runs from the conserved cysteine through the conserved F or W. The D gene is left open where the match is weak. Clone size appears in some rows only: once, few, many, or a class for an expanded clone.

d_call	clone_size	v_call	j_call	cdr3_aa	cdr3_nt
.	.	TRBV7-3	TRBJ2-1	CASSPGRVGGIVYEQFF	TGTGCCAGCAGCCCAGGCCGTGTGGGTGGGATTGTATATGAGCAGTTCTTC
.	.	TRBV2	TRBJ2-3	CASSPGTSTDTQYF	TGTGCCAGCAGCCCCGGGACTAGCACAGATACGCAGTATTTT
TRBD1	.	TRBV4-1	TRBJ1-6	CASSGSMTGYNSPLHF	TGCGCCAGCAGCGGAAGCATGACAGGGTATAATTCACCCCTCCACTTT
TRBD1	.	TRBV7-9	TRBJ1-2	CASSSWTGDPDGYTF	TGTGCCAGCAGCTCGTGGACAGGGGATCCTGACGGCTACACCTTC
TRBD1	.	TRBV5-8	TRBJ2-3	CASSARDSLTDTQYF	TGTGCCAGCAGCGCCCGGGACAGTTTAACAGATACGCAGTATTTT
.	.	TRBV7-2	TRBJ1-1	CASSLEAGTNTEAFF	TGTGCCAGCAGCTTAGAGGCGGGGACGAACACTGAAGCTTTCTTT
TRBD2	.	TRBV6-4	TRBJ2-1	CASSRAPGLANEQFF	TGTGCCAGCAGTCGGGCCCCGGGACTAGCCAATGAGCAGTTCTTC
.	.	TRBV14	TRBJ2-5	CASRRGETQYF	TGTGCCAGCAGACGCGGGGAGACCCAGTACTTC
.	.	TRBV29-1	TRBJ2-3	CSVERAPGTQYF	TGCAGCGTTGAGAGGGCGCCGGGTACGCAGTATTTT
.	.	TRBV19	TRBJ2-2	CASSMYRDLRYTGELFF	TGTGCCAGTAGTATGTACAGGGACCTAAGATACACCGGGGAGCTGTTTTTT
.	few	TRBV6-4	TRBJ1-5	CASSVEALSNQPQHF	TGTGCCAGCAGTGTAGAGGCCCTAAGCAATCAGCCCCAGCATTTT
TRBD2	few	TRBV5-1	TRBJ2-5	CASSLLGGGSQETQYF	TGCGCCAGCAGCTTATTGGGGGGGGGATCCCAAGAGACCCAGTACTTC
TRBD1	.	TRBV7-9	TRBJ2-7	CASSFQTGTYEQYF	TGTGCCAGCAGCTTCCAGACAGGGACCTACGAGCAGTACTTC
TRBD2	few	TRBV10-3	TRBJ2-4	CAISESGGAKNIQYF	TGTGCCATCAGTGAGTCCGGGGGGGCCAAAAACATTCAGTACTTC
.	.	TRBV6-5	TRBJ2-1	CASSYRVSYNEQFF	TGTGCCAGCAGTTACAGGGTCTCCTACAATGAGCAGTTCTTC
.	.	TRBV5-1	TRBJ2-5	CASSLRAGGETQYF	TGCGCCAGCAGCTTAAGAGCTGGCGGGGAGACCCAGTACTTC
.	.	TRBV7-8	TRBJ2-1	CASSLRRAGQFNEQFF	TGTGCCAGCAGCCTAAGGCGGGCAGGGCAATTCAATGAGCAGTTCTTC
TRBD2	.	TRBV9	TRBJ2-5	CASSSGLAVQETQYF	TGTGCCAGCAGCTCTGGACTAGCTGTACAAGAGACCCAGTACTTC
.	.	TRBV7-8	TRBJ2-5	CASSLPPVVGETQYF	TGTGCCAGCAGCTTACCCCCGGTAGTGGGTGAGACCCAGTACTTC
.	.	TRBV7-2	TRBJ1-1	CASSLQGPGTEAFF	TGTGCCAGCAGCTTACAGGGCCCTGGGACTGAAGCTTTCTTT
.	.	TRBV2	TRBJ1-5	CATQRAGESNQPQHF	TGTGCCACCCAGAGGGCAGGGGAAAGCAATCAGCCCCAGCATTTT
.	.	TRBV13	TRBJ2-3	CASSPEGTGSPDTQYF	TGTGCCAGCAGCCCCGAAGGGACCGGGTCGCCAGATACGCAGTATTTT
.	.	TRBV30	TRBJ1-5	CAWSIDRNYQPQHF	TGTGCCTGGAGTATTGACAGGAACTATCAGCCCCAGCATTTT
.	.	TRBV18	TRBJ1-2	CASSPPNRGRNHGYTF	TGTGCCAGCTCACCACCGAACCGGGGCAGGAATCATGGCTACACCTTC